These 9 T cell receptor beta chains were all obtained from the same sample, sequenced in a study of control samples from healthy donors and cancer patients. The table came from immunoSEQ multiplex PCR; TCRdb's copy has only in-frame clones and leaves some out. The sample carries 80,000 or so clones, 85% to 90% recorded once. Input material: blood. The receptors derive from a man aged 45-60 years in good health.

The chain couples TRBV4-1 to TRBJ2-2, with 8 bases identical to TRBD1. In germline, CDR1 is MGHRA, CDR2 YSYEKL. CDR3 length: 15 amino acids. Unmatched junction bases numbered 8, after V lost 5 bases and J lost 6 bases. Written as DNA, the CDR3 is TGCGCCAGCAGCGACGGACAGGGACGGGCCGGGGAGCTGTTTTTT. Its protein is CASSDGQGRAGELFF.

This chain uses TRBV14 with TRBJ2-3; 7 bases match TRBD2. CDR3 length equals 15 residues. V shed 4 bases and J 4 bases; nucleotides not matched to a gene: 8. CDR1 SGHDN and CDR2 FVKESK come from the germline V gene. The CDR3 is CASSLRTRGADTQYF. CDR3 sequence (DNA): TGTGCCAGCAGCCTCAGGACTAGAGGTGCAGATACGCAGTATTTT.

The V call is TRBV6-5, the J call TRBJ1-5; the D is unclear. Per the germline V gene, CDR1 is MNHEY and CDR2 is SVGAGI. V was cut by 4 bases and J by 4 bases, with 11 bases left in between. CDR3 length: 14 amino acids. The CDR3 DNA sequence: TGTGCCAGCAGTTTGGCAGATTCTAATCAGCCCCAGCATTTT. Its protein is CASSLADSNQPQHF.

V is TRBV6-5 and J is TRBJ1-5, with TRBD1 identical over 9 bases. CDR3 length: 15 amino acids. V lost 4 bases and J lost 2; bases outside the gene matches: 3. Per germline, CDR1 MNHEY and CDR2 SVGAGI. The CDR3 region is CASSLTGGGNQPQHF. CDR3 coding DNA: TGTGCCAGCAGTTTGACAGGGGGAGGCAATCAGCCCCAGCATTTT.

The chain has TRBV11-2 and TRBJ1-4; TRBD1 matches at 9 bases. Germline CDR1 and CDR2: SGHAT and FQNNGV. The CDR3 consists of 14 residues. Trimming took 5 bases from V and 7 from J; bases not matched to a gene: 5. The CDR3 loop is CASSQDRGGEKLFF. The CDR3, as DNA: TGTGCCAGCAGCCAGGACAGGGGTGGTGAAAAACTGTTTTTT.

This chain joins TRBV4-2 and TRBJ1-2; D is unclear. V shed 0 bases and J shed 2 bases, with 10 bases lying between them. This CDR3 contains 15 residues. The V gene's germline CDR1 is LGHNA and CDR2 YNFKEQ. The CDR3 loop reads CASSQERRQNYGYTF. The CDR3 DNA follows: TGTGCCAGCAGCCAAGAAAGGCGGCAGAACTATGGCTACACCTTC.

This clone was counted a single time. The chain recombines TRBV2 with TRBJ2-5; D gene unclear. Germline V CDR1 and CDR2: SNHLY, FYNNEI. The CDR3 loop spans 14 amino acids. The V gene lost 3 bases and the J gene lost 4 bases, with 12 bases spanning the gap. CDR3 DNA: TGTGCCAGCAGTGATCTGTACCGTTCAGAGACCCAGTACTTC. Amino acids: CASSDLYRSETQYF.

The V and J genes are TRBV5-1 and TRBJ2-7; D uncertain. The V gene's germline CDR1 is SGHRS and CDR2 YFSETQ. V was clipped by 0 bases and J by 2 bases, with 12 bases between them. The CDR3 is made up of 15 amino acids. The CDR3 protein is CASSLGQKTAYEQYF. CDR3 DNA sequence: TGCGCCAGCAGCTTGGGGCAGAAGACGGCCTACGAGCAGTACTTC.

The rearrangement joins TRBV30 to TRBJ1-1; tentatively, D is TRBD1 (5 bases). This CDR3 contains 13 residues. CDR1 and CDR2 (germline): GTSNPN, SVGIG (reference sequence). V dropped 4 bases and J dropped 6 bases, with 15 bases sitting between them. CDR3 residues: CAWTGNWGAEAFF. CDR3 DNA sequence: TGTGCCTGGACAGGGAATTGGGGGGCTGAAGCTTTCTTT.